This T cell receptor (beta chain) is from a study of T-cell memory formation after mild COVID-19. 5'RACE with constant-segment primers built TCRalpha and TCRbeta cDNA libraries with UMIs. TCRdb redid the calling of the 5' RACE reads with MiXCR, one entry per CDR3 protein. The sample yields 380,000 or so distinct CDR3 sequences, approximately 15% seen once. CDR3 size: 12 residues. The V gene lost 5 bases and the J gene lost 1 base, with 6 bases spanning the gap. Germline V gene data show CDR1 as SEHNR and CDR2 as FQNEAQ (reference sequence). This chain joins TRBV7-9 and TRBJ2-7; D is unclear. The sequence was collected from a man aged 18 to 35 who had mild COVID-19 (a few samples of this study predate the infection). Cell type and time point are not known. The sequenced sample was PBMCs or a T cell subset sorted from them (not recorded which). CDR3 DNA sequence: TGTGCCAGCAGCGATGGGTCCTACGAGCAGTACGTC. Translated, it gives CASSDGSYEQYV.